A single sample gave rise to the 16 T cell receptor beta chains below, sequenced in a study of OX40 agonist ivuxolimab in advanced cancers. Profiled with immunoSEQ multiplex PCR; TCRdb holds only in-frame clones, not every one. The sample records roughly 17,000 clones, approximately 78% being singletons. Sequencing used CD4+ or CD8+ T cells sorted from blood, obtained in a trial of the OX40 agonist ivuxolimab. Receptors originate from an adult with an advanced solid tumor such as melanoma, head and neck, liver or kidney cancer.

V and J are TRBV9 and TRBJ1-2, with TRBD1 identical over 7 bases. The germline V gene has CDR1 SGDLS and CDR2 YYNGEE. The trim removed 3 bases at V and 4 bases at J, leaving 12 bases unmatched. CDR3 length equals 16 residues. For the CDR3, the DNA is TGTGCCAGCAGCGCTACAGTGGACAGGAGTCCCTATGGCTACACCTTC. This encodes CASSATVDRSPYGYTF.

The CDR3 DNA follows: TGTGCCAGCAGCGTCAGGGATCCCAAGAATGGCTACACCTTC. It is translated as CASSVRDPKNGYTF. The chain couples TRBV7-8 to TRBJ1-2; perhaps TRBD1 as D (5 bases). Germline loops: CDR1 SGHVS, CDR2 FQNEAQ. V was cut by 5 bases and J by 6 bases, with 16 bases left in between. CDR3 size: 14 residues. The entire variable domain, with the rest obtained from reference TRBV7-8 and TRBJ1-2, is as follows: GAGVSQSPRYKVAKRGQDVALRCDPISGHVSLFWYQQALGQGPEFLTYFQNEAQLDKSGLPSDRFFAERPEGSVSTLKIQRTQQEDSAVYLCASSVRDPKNGYTFGSGTRLTVV.

This chain links TRBV7-8 with TRBJ1-1, with 10 nucleotides matching TRBD1. Germline CDR1 reads SGHVS; CDR2 reads FQNEAQ. This CDR3 has 14 amino acids. The V segment lost 6 bases and the J segment 6 bases; nucleotides outside the gene matches: 7. CDR3 in DNA: TGTGCCAGCAGGACAGGGGGCGTTGGGGCTGAAGCTTTCTTT. As protein: CASRTGGVGAEAFF.

This chain uses TRBV9 with TRBJ2-3; 11 nucleotides match TRBD2. Losses at the gene ends were 4 bases for V and 2 bases for J; bases not matched to a gene: 6. Germline V CDR1 and CDR2: SGDLS, YYNGEE. The CDR3 runs 16 residues. CDR3 sequence: CASSPLLAGATDTQYF. In DNA, the CDR3 is TGTGCCAGCAGCCCCCTACTAGCGGGGGCCACAGATACGCAGTATTTT.

This chain links TRBV5-1 with TRBJ2-1; 8 nucleotides line up with TRBD2. Germline CDR1 reads SGHRS; CDR2 reads YFSETQ. The V and J ends lost 4 bases and 9 bases, in that order; junction bases with no gene match: 6. This CDR3 spans 13 amino acids. CDR3 sequence (DNA): TGCGCCAGCAGCCCCTTAGCGGGAAGTGAGCAGTTCTTC. It yields the protein CASSPLAGSEQFF.

The V call is TRBV5-4, the J call TRBJ2-5; TRBD1 aligns across 8 bases. After removal of 3 bases from V and 2 bases from J, the junction contained 3 bases not matched to a gene. Germline CDR1 reads SGHNT; CDR2 reads YYREEE (reference sequence). The CDR3 covers 14 residues. CDR3 region: CASSYGTGQETQYF. The CDR3 bases are TGTGCCAGCAGCTACGGGACAGGTCAAGAGACCCAGTACTTC.

The chain has TRBV19 and TRBJ2-2; the D is unclear. Germline V gene lookup returns CDR1 LNHDA and CDR2 SQIVND (reference sequence). Trimming removed 7 bases from V and 0 bases from J, with 6 bases in between. This CDR3 is built from 13 residues. The CDR3 loop is CASTLTNTGELFF. The CDR3 coding sequence is TGTGCCAGTACCCTGACGAACACCGGGGAGCTGTTTTTT.

The chain couples TRBV19 to TRBJ1-4; D gene uncertain. With 2 bases removed from V and 3 bases from J, the gap between germline ends came to 4 bases. Per germline, CDR1 LNHDA and CDR2 SQIVND (reference sequence). There are 13 residues in the CDR3. Written as DNA, the CDR3 is TGTGCCAGTAGTATATGGTCTAATGAAAAACTGTTTTTT. It is translated as CASSIWSNEKLFF.

The chain employs TRBV28 and TRBJ2-3, with 12 bases lining up with TRBD1. Per germline, CDR1 MDHEN and CDR2 SYDVKM. The ends lost 7 bases at V and 5 bases at J; junction bases unmatched: 25. This CDR3 spans 21 amino acids. CDR3 loop: CASKPLAGTGGGLAAVDTQYF. The CDR3, as DNA: TGTGCCAGCAAACCCTTAGCCGGGACAGGGGGCGGCCTAGCAGCCGTAGATACGCAGTATTTT.

J is TRBJ1-1 and V is TRBV15, with a weak D call TRBD1 (6 bases). CDR1 is LNHNV and CDR2 is YYDKDF in the germline V gene (reference sequence). The CDR3 is 15 amino acids. Trimming took off 3 bases at V and 1 base at J, with 12 bases between the two ends. CDR3 region: CATSRRTAPNTEAFF. CDR3 in DNA: TGTGCCACCAGCAGGAGGACAGCTCCGAACACTGAAGCTTTCTTT.

CDR3 nucleotides: TGTGCCAGCAGTTTTTCTAGCGGGAGTGTGCCCTACGAGCAGTACTTC. This gives the protein CASSFSSGSVPYEQYF. This chain links TRBV27 with TRBJ2-7, with 10 positions matching TRBD2. The V segment lost 3 bases and the J segment 2 bases; nucleotides outside the gene matches: 7. Germline lookup yields CDR1 MNHEY and CDR2 SMNVEV (reference sequence). This CDR3 has 16 amino acids.

This chain links TRBV30 with TRBJ1-1; D gene unclear. CDR1 and CDR2 (germline): GTSNPN, SVGIG (reference sequence). Trimming shortened V by 0 bases and J by 8 bases, and 7 bases separated the two germline ends. The CDR3 is 11 residues long. CDR3: CAWSVIQEAFF. CDR3 bases: TGTGCCTGGAGTGTAATCCAAGAAGCTTTCTTT.

The V gene is TRBV6-5, the J gene TRBJ2-1, with D tentatively TRBD1 (5 bases). This CDR3 has 14 residues. V dropped 2 bases and J dropped 3 bases, with 8 bases sitting between them. Per germline, CDR1 MNHEY and CDR2 SVGAGI. As DNA, the CDR3 is TGTGCCAGCAGTTACGGTCAGGGCTACAATGAGCAGTTCTTC. Translation gives CASSYGQGYNEQFF.

The chain carries TRBV28 and TRBJ2-1; 7 positions match TRBD2. CDR1 is MDHEN, CDR2 SYDVKM, per germline. CDR3 size: 16 residues. The V gene end was trimmed by 2 bases and the J gene end by 3 bases; junction bases not matched to a gene: 7. CDR3 coding DNA: TGTGCCAGCAGTTTAACTCGGGCTAGCGGCTACAATGAGCAGTTCTTC. Protein product: CASSLTRASGYNEQFF. The variable domain in full, completed from reference TRBV28 and TRBJ2-1, reads DVKVTQSSRYLVKRTGEKVFLECVQDMDHENMFWYRQDPGLGLRLIYFSYDVKMKEKGDIPEGYSVSREKKERFSLILESASTNQTSMYLCASSLTRASGYNEQFFGPGTRLTVL.

This rearrangement joins TRBV11-2 to TRBJ2-1; perhaps TRBD2 as D (7 bases). From germline, CDR1 is SGHAT and CDR2 FQNNGV. V was shortened by 3 bases and J by 4 bases, with 22 bases between the two germline ends. This CDR3 has 18 amino acids. The CDR3 nucleotides are TGTGCCAGCAGCTTCGGGGGCCGCCGTAGGGGAGGGTACAATGAGCAGTTCTTC. Its protein is CASSFGGRRRGGYNEQFF. Using reference TRBV11-2 and TRBJ2-1 for the parts outside the CDR3, the full variable domain is EAGVAQSPRYKIIEKRQSVAFWCNPISGHATLYWYQQILGQGPKLLIQFQNNGVVDDSQLPKDRFSAERLKGVDSTLKIQPAKLEDSAVYLCASSFGGRRRGGYNEQFFGPGTRLTVL.

This clone was recorded many times. Additional DNA sequences in this sample encode the identical CDR3. The chain links TRBV5-6 to TRBJ1-1; D is ambiguous. CDR1 and CDR2 from the germline V gene are SGHDT and YYEEEE. This CDR3 contains 12 residues. V lost 0 bases and J 5 bases, leaving 5 bases between the germline ends. CDR3 sequence reads: CASSLGDTEAFF. The CDR3 DNA reads as TGTGCCAGCAGCTTGGGGGATACTGAAGCTTTCTTT. Full variable domain (missing parts from reference TRBV5-6 and TRBJ1-1): DAGVTQSPTHLIKTRGQQVTLRCSPKSGHDTVSWYQQALGQGPQFIFQYYEEEERQRGNFPDRFSGHQFPNYSSELNVNALLLGDSALYLCASSLGDTEAFFGQGTRLTVV.